The clone carrying this TCR beta chain was detected ten times or more. Antigen specificity is unknown. The CDR3 length is 14 residues. The V end was cut by 6 bases, the J end by 0 bases, with 11 bases between. The data are from a study of response to subunit inactivated influenza vaccine. Points from the study as a whole: Each seasonal influenza vaccination recruits few new T cells, the authors suggested.

TCRdb re-called the RT-PCR reads with MiXCR, one entry per CDR3 protein. The table records about 310,000 distinct CDR3 sequences, 20% to 25% of them present only once. The sample was PBMCs from blood, taken less than 22 months after vaccination. This chain joins TRBV12-3 or TRBV12-4 and TRBJ1-1; a weak D match, TRBD1 (6 bases). The clonotype originates from a man in his fifties or sixties who received an inactivated influenza vaccine. The CDR3 DNA reads as TGTGCCAGCAGGCTCCAGGGGCTGAACACTGAAGCTTTCTTT. Its translation: CASRLQGLNTEAFF.